This T cell receptor beta chain emerged from a study of blood T cell repertoires in COVID-19. Using immunoSEQ multiplex PCR, the repertoire was profiled, and TCRdb retains in-frame clones only, with some absent. The sample yields around 300,000 clones, approximately 88% seen once. Between the trimmed V and J ends, which lost 10 bases and 1 base, there was a span of 32 bases. Per the germline V gene, CDR1 is WSHSY and CDR2 is SAAADI. This CDR3 has 20 residues. This clone was recorded only once. The receptor comes from a young man who had recovered from COVID-19. The chain employs TRBV10-2 and TRBJ1-5, with D possibly matching TRBD1 (6 bases). Input material: PBMCs or T cells enriched from blood (not recorded which). CDR3 bases: TGCGCCAAGTCGAATCTACAGGGAAGCGTGAAAAGGAGGAGCAATCAGCCCCAGCATTTT. It yields the protein CAKSNLQGSVKRRSNQPQHF.